Listed here are 21 T cell receptor beta chains from one sample, sequenced in a study of early T cells in non-severe SARS-CoV-2 infection. TCRdb reanalysed the 5' RACE reads using MiXCR and keeps one entry per CDR3 protein. The table lists 17,000 or so distinct CDR3 sequences, about 5% of them singletons. The sequenced sample was whole blood, obtained at baseline. These receptors all come from an adult who was a healthcare worker with PCR-confirmed SARS-CoV-2 infection or an uninfected control (not recorded which).

This clonotype has more than one count but fewer than ten. V is TRBV6-6 and J is TRBJ1-4, with D possibly matching TRBD1 (6 bases). The germline V and J ends were trimmed by 5 bases and 8 bases, with 12 bases remaining between them. The CDR3 runs 13 residues. Germline loops: CDR1 MNHNY, CDR2 SVGAGI (reference sequence). The CDR3 nucleotides read TGTGCCAGCAGTGACCGACAGGCAGAAAAACTGTTTTTT. Translating gives CASSDRQAEKLFF.

By share, this clonotype ranks as medium-sized. J is TRBJ2-6 and V is TRBV7-2; D is unresolved. From germline, CDR1 is SGHTA and CDR2 FQGNSA. The V and J ends lost 5 bases and 1 base respectively, with 9 bases between them. The CDR3 is 15 amino acids. CDR3 sequence reads: CASSTLGSGANVLTF. The DNA for the CDR3 is TGTGCCAGCAGCACTTTAGGTTCTGGGGCCAACGTCCTGACTTTC.

This clonotype came up many times. The chain joins TRBV5-4 to TRBJ1-1; D is undetermined. This CDR3 has 13 residues. V gave up 7 bases and J gave up 2 bases, with 12 bases separating them. Germline V gene lookup returns CDR1 SGHNT and CDR2 YYREEE (reference sequence). The DNA of the CDR3 is TGTGCCAGCCACGTCGGACGTAACACTGAAGCTTTCTTT. Encoded protein: CASHVGRNTEAFF. Together with reference TRBV5-4 and TRBJ1-1, the CDR3 gives the full variable domain: ETGVTQSPTHLIKTRGQQVTLRCSSQSGHNTVSWYQQALGQGPQFIFQYYREEENGRGNFPPRFSGLQFPNYSSELNVNALELDDSALYLCASHVGRNTEAFFGQGTRLTVV.

This clonotype was counted ten times or more. This rearrangement joins TRBV12-3 or TRBV12-4 to TRBJ2-3, with D uncertain. With 4 bases removed from V and 2 bases from J, the gap between germline ends came to 13 bases. This CDR3 is built from 15 residues. This CDR3 is CASSSLNRDTDTQYF. For the CDR3, the DNA is TGTGCCAGCAGTTCGTTGAACCGCGACACAGATACGCAGTATTTT.

The rearrangement uses TRBV21-1 and TRBJ2-3. TRBV21-1 is a pseudogene locus. CDR3 length: 14 residues. The CDR3 nucleotides read TGTGCCAGTTTCCCTTCCAACGCGGCTCCAACGCAGTATTTT. Its translation: CASFPSNAAPTQYF.

This clonotype has a handful of counts. The V gene is TRBV9, the J gene TRBJ2-7; tentative D call: TRBD2 (5 bases). CDR1 and CDR2 from the germline V gene are SGDLS and YYNGEE. The V end was cut by 3 bases, the J end by 0 bases, with 25 bases between. CDR3 length: 19 residues. The CDR3 reads CASSGQLPGFRTSSYEQYF. The CDR3 DNA reads TGTGCCAGCAGCGGACAACTCCCGGGATTTCGAACTAGCTCCTACGAGCAGTACTTC.

This clonotype was found many times. The chain carries TRBV10-2 and TRBJ2-3; D remains ambiguous. V was cut by 4 bases and J by 4 bases, with 9 bases left in between. This CDR3 is 13 amino acids long. Germline values: CDR1 WSHSY, CDR2 SAAADI. The CDR3 coding sequence is TGCGCCAGCAGTGTAGGCTACCCAGATACGCAGTATTTT. Translating gives CASSVGYPDTQYF.

The sample holds many counts of this clonotype. This chain connects TRBV7-2 to TRBJ1-5; D is unclear. The CDR3 runs to 12 residues. V lost 1 base, J lost 8 bases, and 6 bases lay in between. Germline V gives CDR1 SGHTA, CDR2 FQGNSA. CDR3 protein: CASSLDLEPQHF. The CDR3 bases are TGTGCCAGCAGCTTAGATCTCGAGCCCCAGCATTTT.

This clonotype was found many times. J is TRBJ2-1 and V is TRBV6-2 or TRBV6-3; 7 bases agree with TRBD2. The V gene end was trimmed by 4 bases and the J gene end by 3 bases; junction bases not matched to a gene: 6. CDR1 MNHEY and CDR2 SVGEGT come from the germline V gene. The length of the CDR3 is 15 residues. The CDR3 loop is CASSWGGGIYNEQFF. In DNA, the CDR3 is TGTGCCAGCAGTTGGGGCGGGGGAATCTACAATGAGCAGTTCTTC.

This clonotype has at least ten counts. The V call is TRBV19, the J call TRBJ2-1; D remains ambiguous. V lost 6 bases to trimming and J lost 5 bases, with 14 bases between them. Germline-derived CDR1 and CDR2 are LNHDA and SQIVND (reference sequence). This CDR3 is built from 14 residues. CDR3 residues: CASSPRQKDNEQFF. DNA for the CDR3: TGTGCCAGTAGCCCGCGACAAAAGGACAATGAGCAGTTCTTC.

This clonotype was recorded at least ten times. The rearrangement links TRBV20-1 to TRBJ2-5; D unresolved. V lost 3 bases, J lost 0 bases, and 11 bases lay in between. Germline assignment: CDR1 DFQATT and CDR2 SNEGSKA (reference sequence). There are 14 residues in the CDR3. The CDR3 nucleotides are TGCAGTGCTAGGCCACTCGGAGACCAAGAGACCCAGTACTTC. Encoded protein: CSARPLGDQETQYF.

This chain uses TRBV29-1 with TRBJ1-3; D ambiguous. With 5 bases removed from V and 3 bases from J, the gap between germline ends came to 20 bases. There are 16 residues in the CDR3. Germline V gives CDR1 SQVTM, CDR2 ANQGSEA. This chain's CDR3 is CSVYGSGEGDGNTIYF. The CDR3 bases are TGCAGCGTTTACGGGTCCGGCGAGGGCGATGGAAACACCATATATTTT.

The chain recombines TRBV19 with TRBJ2-2; 9 positions match TRBD2. V lost 2 bases to trimming and J lost 0 bases; unmatched junction nucleotides: 7. There are 18 residues in the CDR3. CDR1 and CDR2 from the germline V gene are LNHDA and SQIVND (reference sequence). As DNA, the CDR3 is TGTGCCAGTAGTATATATGGTAGCGGGGGCGCGAACACCGGGGAGCTGTTTTTT. Protein sequence: CASSIYGSGGANTGELFF.

This clonotype was counted ten times or more. Here the CDR3 DNA reads TGCGCCAGCAGCCTACGTTTAGGGGTTGACGCTTTCTTT. This translates into CASSLRLGVDAFF. The chain combines TRBV4-3 with TRBJ1-1; the D gene is possibly TRBD1 (5 bases). V was cut by 4 bases and J by 11 bases, with 17 bases left in between. This CDR3 comprises 13 residues. From germline, CDR1 is LGHNA and CDR2 YSLEER.

This clonotype was picked up many times. The V call is TRBV20-1, the J call TRBJ2-3; 8 bases are a match to TRBD1. V gave up 1 base and J gave up 2 bases; unmatched junction bases: 5. The CDR3 runs to 15 residues. Germline CDR1 DFQATT, CDR2 SNEGSKA (reference sequence). The CDR3 region has the DNA TGCAGTGCTAGAGGGGCAGGGGGCCCCACAGATACGCAGTATTTT. Its protein is CSARGAGGPTDTQYF.

In this sample, this clonotype turned up many times. This rearrangement joins TRBV3-1 to TRBJ1-4; 8 bases line up with TRBD1. This CDR3 comprises 14 residues. J lost 6 bases, V lost 6 bases, and 6 bases had no gene match. The germline V gene has CDR1 LGHDT and CDR2 YNNKEL (reference sequence). In DNA, the CDR3 is TGTGCCAGCAGTCGGACAGGGATGGATGAAAAACTGTTTTTT. Translating gives CASSRTGMDEKLFF. Filled out from reference TRBV3-1 and TRBJ1-4, the complete variable domain reads DTAVSQTPKYLVTQMGNDKSIKCEQNLGHDTMYWYKQDSKKFLKIMFSYNNKELIINETVPNRFSPKSPDKAHLNLHINSLELGDSAVYFCASSRTGMDEKLFFGSGTQLSVL.

This clonotype appeared many times. J is TRBJ2-1 and V is TRBV7-2, with TRBD2 identical over 9 bases. Per the germline V gene, CDR1 is SGHTA and CDR2 is FQGNSA. The CDR3 is 17 amino acids. J lost 5 bases, V lost 7 bases, and 15 bases had no gene match. In DNA, the CDR3 is TGTGCCAGCATACACTCCGGGACTAGCATCCCGGACAATGAGCAGTTCTTC. Translated: CASIHSGTSIPDNEQFF.

This clonotype has ten or more counts. The chain employs TRBV7-6 and TRBJ1-3; TRBD1 is a possible D gene (5 bases). V was clipped by 5 bases and J by 2 bases, with 13 bases between them. The CDR3 consists of 15 residues. CDR1 is SGHVS and CDR2 is FNYEAQ in the germline V gene. CDR3 nucleotide sequence: TGTGCCAGCAGCAGACAGACGGGGCCTGGAAACACCATATATTTT. This sequence encodes CASSRQTGPGNTIYF. The entire variable domain, with the rest obtained from reference TRBV7-6 and TRBJ1-3, is as follows: GAGVSQSPRYKVTKRGQDVALRCDPISGHVSLYWYRQALGQGPEFLTYFNYEAQQDKSGLPNDRFSAERPEGSISTLTIQRTEQRDSAMYRCASSRQTGPGNTIYFGEGSWLTVV.

This clonotype showed up many times. The chain is built from TRBV3-1 and TRBJ2-7; 9 bases align to TRBD1. Germline V lookup: CDR1 LGHDT, CDR2 YNNKEL (reference sequence). The CDR3 loop spans 14 amino acids. J lost 3 bases, V lost 5 bases, and 5 bases had no gene match. The CDR3 here is CASSYGQGNYEQYF. The CDR3 DNA follows: TGTGCCAGCAGCTACGGACAGGGGAACTACGAGCAGTACTTC.

This clonotype was recorded at least ten times. This rearrangement joins TRBV9 to TRBJ2-7, with D tentatively TRBD1 or TRBD2 (5 bases each). The CDR3 is made up of 13 amino acids. Germline values: CDR1 SGDLS, CDR2 YYNGEE. Trimming stripped 0 bases from V and 6 bases from J, with 10 bases between. The CDR3 loop reads CASSVVGVSEQYF. The CDR3 DNA reads TGTGCCAGCAGCGTAGTGGGGGTGTCCGAGCAGTACTTC.

This clonotype has only a few counts. The chain is built from TRBV10-2 and TRBJ1-3; a possible D gene is TRBD1 (5 bases). Germline V gene sequence: CDR1 WSHSY, CDR2 SAAADI. The CDR3 loop spans 14 amino acids. V lost 5 bases to trimming and J lost 3 bases, with 11 bases between them. CDR3 protein: CASSRGFDGNTIYF. CDR3 nucleotides: TGCGCCAGCAGTCGGGGCTTTGATGGAAACACCATATATTTT.